Sequencing of this T cell receptor beta chain was carried out in a study of T cell responses to AZD1222 COVID-19 vaccine. The germline V gene encodes CDR1 GTSNPN and CDR2 SVGIG (reference sequence). The CDR3 contains 15 residues. V was trimmed by 0 bases and J by 3 bases, leaving 12 bases between them. With respect to this clone: Its antigen is unidentified.

Sequencing was performed with immunoSEQ multiplex PCR; in TCRdb, only in-frame clones are kept and a portion is missing. Of under 70,000 clones detected, more than 70% appear once; the ten largest clones hold roughly 13%. Findings of the study overall: Within unmutated variant regions lay the reported targets of nearly half of spike-specific TCRs. At 160-218 and 743-854, vaccine-associated CD4 TCRs were dominant, and they spanned spike. Two AZD1222 administrations were followed by greater Spike-specific TCR breadth and depth. White British ancestry dominated among donors, who included more females, and clonal diversity was possibly underestimated.

The receptor was derived from an adult in good health. The rearrangement uses TRBV30 and TRBJ1-5; weak D call: TRBD1 (5 bases). The starting material was peripheral blood, obtained on day 0 of AZD1222 vaccination. CDR3 coding DNA: TGTGCCTGGAGTGTCGACAGAGGGAACAATCAGCCCCAGCATTTT. This encodes CAWSVDRGNNQPQHF. Full variable domain (rest looked up from reference TRBV30 and TRBJ1-5): SQTIHQWPATLVQPVGSPLSLECTVEGTSNPNLYWYRQAAGRGLQLLFYSVGIGQISSEVPQNLSASRPQDRQFILSSKKLLLSDSGFYLCAWSVDRGNNQPQHFGDGTRLSIL.